The next 7 T cell receptor beta chains were all read from a single sample in a study of blood T cell repertoires in COVID-19. The assay was immunoSEQ multiplex PCR, and TCRdb's table has in-frame clones only and misses some. The table records 150,000 to 250,000 clones, roughly 77% of them present only once. Material for sequencing was peripheral blood. The receptors originated from a woman aged 40 to 50 with COVID-19, enrolled during active disease.

The chain employs TRBV25-1 and TRBJ2-1; D possibly corresponds to TRBD1 (6 bases). V lost 7 bases, J lost 7 bases, and 17 bases lay in between. From germline, CDR1 is MGHDK and CDR2 SYGVNS. CDR3 length equals 14 residues. CDR3 region: CASTKGHPRNEQFF. For the CDR3, the DNA is TGTGCCAGCACCAAGGGACACCCGAGGAATGAGCAGTTCTTC.

The chain couples TRBV18 to TRBJ1-5, with D maybe TRBD1 (5 bases). Germline V lookup: CDR1 KGHSH, CDR2 LQKENI. V lost 3 bases and J lost 0, with 15 bases in between. This CDR3 comprises 17 residues. The CDR3 DNA reads TGTGCCAGCTCACCGATAACAGGCCCTTATAGCAATCAGCCCCAGCATTTT. Protein: CASSPITGPYSNQPQHF.

The V call is TRBV6-1, the J call TRBJ2-2; D is unresolved. Germline V CDR1 and CDR2: MNHNS, SASEGT. V was cut by 7 bases and J by 1 base, with 7 bases left in between. CDR3 length equals 13 residues. This CDR3 is CASTIGNTGELFF. DNA for the CDR3: TGTGCCAGCACCATCGGGAACACCGGGGAGCTGTTTTTT.

The chain recombines TRBV5-1 with TRBJ2-1, with 8 bases aligning to TRBD2. V was clipped by 4 bases and J by 5 bases; unmatched bases: 5. The V gene's germline CDR1 is SGHRS and CDR2 YFSETQ. This CDR3 contains 14 residues. The CDR3 reads CASSTWTSHNEQFF. The DNA of the CDR3 is TGCGCCAGCAGCACCTGGACTAGCCACAATGAGCAGTTCTTC.

This chain connects TRBV18 to TRBJ1-4; D is ambiguous. The CDR3 sequence is 15 residues long. The V end was cut by 3 bases, the J end by 4 bases, with 12 bases between. The V gene's germline CDR1 is KGHSH and CDR2 LQKENI. Written as DNA, the CDR3 is TGTGCCAGCTCACCGAGCAGGTCGTATAATGAAAAACTGTTTTTT. It codes for CASSPSRSYNEKLFF.

The chain employs TRBV19 and TRBJ2-1, with 8 bases that match TRBD2. CDR1 is LNHDA, CDR2 SQIVND, per germline (reference sequence). This CDR3 spans 14 amino acids. V dropped 5 bases and J dropped 12; count of bases not matched to a gene: 12. This CDR3 reads CASSFELSGDRQFF. The CDR3 nucleotides are TGTGCCAGTAGTTTCGAACTTAGCGGGGATCGGCAGTTCTTC.

V and J are TRBV29-1 and TRBJ2-1, with 15 nucleotides matching TRBD2. Germline CDR1 SQVTM, CDR2 ANQGSEA. Trimming removed 4 bases from V and 6 bases from J; junction bases left unmatched: 1. The CDR3 contains 14 residues. Here the CDR3 reads CSVGGLAGGNEQFF. Here the CDR3 DNA reads TGCAGCGTTGGGGGACTAGCGGGAGGCAATGAGCAGTTCTTC.